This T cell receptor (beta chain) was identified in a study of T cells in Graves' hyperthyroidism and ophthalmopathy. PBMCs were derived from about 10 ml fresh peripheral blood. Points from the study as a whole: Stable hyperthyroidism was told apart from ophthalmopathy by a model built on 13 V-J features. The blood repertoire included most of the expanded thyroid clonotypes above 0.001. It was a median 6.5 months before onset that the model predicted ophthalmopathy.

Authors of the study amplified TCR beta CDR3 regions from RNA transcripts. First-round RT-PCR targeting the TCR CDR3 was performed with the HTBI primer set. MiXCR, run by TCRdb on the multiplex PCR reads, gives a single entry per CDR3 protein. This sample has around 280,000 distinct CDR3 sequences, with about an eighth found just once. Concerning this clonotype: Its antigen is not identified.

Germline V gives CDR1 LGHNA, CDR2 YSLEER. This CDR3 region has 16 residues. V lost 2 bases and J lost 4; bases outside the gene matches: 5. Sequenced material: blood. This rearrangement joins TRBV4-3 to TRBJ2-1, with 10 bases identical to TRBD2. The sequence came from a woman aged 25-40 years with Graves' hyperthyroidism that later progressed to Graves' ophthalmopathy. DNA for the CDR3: TGCGCCAGCAGCCAAACCACTAGCGGGGCATACAATGAGCAGTTCTTC. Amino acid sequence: CASSQTTSGAYNEQFF.